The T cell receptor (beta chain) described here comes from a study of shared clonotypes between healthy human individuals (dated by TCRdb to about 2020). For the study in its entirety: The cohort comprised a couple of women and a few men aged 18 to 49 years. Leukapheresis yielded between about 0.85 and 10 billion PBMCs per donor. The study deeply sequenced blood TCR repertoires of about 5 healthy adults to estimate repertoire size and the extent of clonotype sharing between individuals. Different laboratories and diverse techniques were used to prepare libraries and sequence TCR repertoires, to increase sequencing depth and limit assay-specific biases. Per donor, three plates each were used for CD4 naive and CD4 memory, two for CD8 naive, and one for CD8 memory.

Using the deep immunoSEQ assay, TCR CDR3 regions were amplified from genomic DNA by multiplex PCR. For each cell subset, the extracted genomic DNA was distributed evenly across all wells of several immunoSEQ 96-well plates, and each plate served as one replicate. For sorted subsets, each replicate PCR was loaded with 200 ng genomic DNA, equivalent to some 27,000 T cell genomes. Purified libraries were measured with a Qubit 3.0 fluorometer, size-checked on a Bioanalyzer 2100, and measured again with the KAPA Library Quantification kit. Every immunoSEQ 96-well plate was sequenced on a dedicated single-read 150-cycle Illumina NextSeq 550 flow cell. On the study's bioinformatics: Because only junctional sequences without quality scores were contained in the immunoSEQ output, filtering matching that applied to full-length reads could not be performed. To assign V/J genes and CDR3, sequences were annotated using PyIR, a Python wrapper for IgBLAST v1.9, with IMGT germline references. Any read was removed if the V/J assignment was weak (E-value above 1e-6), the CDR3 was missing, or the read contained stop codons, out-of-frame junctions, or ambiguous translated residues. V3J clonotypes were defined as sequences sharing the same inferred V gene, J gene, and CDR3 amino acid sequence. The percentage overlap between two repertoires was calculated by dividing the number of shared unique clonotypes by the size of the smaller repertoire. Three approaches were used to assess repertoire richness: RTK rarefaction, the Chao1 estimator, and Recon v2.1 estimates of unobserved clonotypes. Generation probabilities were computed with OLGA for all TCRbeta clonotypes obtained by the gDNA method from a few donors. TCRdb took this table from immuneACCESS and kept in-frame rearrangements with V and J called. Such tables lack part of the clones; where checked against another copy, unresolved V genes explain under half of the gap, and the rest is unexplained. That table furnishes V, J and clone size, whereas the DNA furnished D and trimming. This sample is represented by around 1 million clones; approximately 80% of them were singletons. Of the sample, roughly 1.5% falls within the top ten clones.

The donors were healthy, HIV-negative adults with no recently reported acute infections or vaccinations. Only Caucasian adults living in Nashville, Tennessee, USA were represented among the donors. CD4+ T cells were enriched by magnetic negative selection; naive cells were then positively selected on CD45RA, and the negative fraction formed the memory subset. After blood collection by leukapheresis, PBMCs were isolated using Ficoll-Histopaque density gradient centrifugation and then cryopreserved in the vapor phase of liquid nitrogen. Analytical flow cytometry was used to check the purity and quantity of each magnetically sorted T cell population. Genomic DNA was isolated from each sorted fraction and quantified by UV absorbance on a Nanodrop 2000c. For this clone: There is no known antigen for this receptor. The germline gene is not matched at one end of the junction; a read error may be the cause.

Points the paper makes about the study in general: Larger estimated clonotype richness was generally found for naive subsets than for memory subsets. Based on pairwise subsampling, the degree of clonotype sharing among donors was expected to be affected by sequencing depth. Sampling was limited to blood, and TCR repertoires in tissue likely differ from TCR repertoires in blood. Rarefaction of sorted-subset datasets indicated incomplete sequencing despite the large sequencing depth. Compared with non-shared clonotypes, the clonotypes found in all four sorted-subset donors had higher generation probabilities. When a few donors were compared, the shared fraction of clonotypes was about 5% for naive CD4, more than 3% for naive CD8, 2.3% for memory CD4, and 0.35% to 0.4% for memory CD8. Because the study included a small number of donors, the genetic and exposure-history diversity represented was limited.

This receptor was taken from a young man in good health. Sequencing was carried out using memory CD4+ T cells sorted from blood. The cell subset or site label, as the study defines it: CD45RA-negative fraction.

The CDR3 reads as follows: CASSLPQGTQYF. DNA sequence: TGTGCCAGCAGCTTACCCCAAGGGACCCAGTACTTC. The chain joins TRBV7-2 to TRBJ2-5; the D gene is unclear. The CDR3 numbers 12 residues from cysteine through phenylalanine. CDR3 DNA only is kept here, 36 bases in frame from base 1. The germline V gene provides CDR1 SGHTA and CDR2 FQGNSA.